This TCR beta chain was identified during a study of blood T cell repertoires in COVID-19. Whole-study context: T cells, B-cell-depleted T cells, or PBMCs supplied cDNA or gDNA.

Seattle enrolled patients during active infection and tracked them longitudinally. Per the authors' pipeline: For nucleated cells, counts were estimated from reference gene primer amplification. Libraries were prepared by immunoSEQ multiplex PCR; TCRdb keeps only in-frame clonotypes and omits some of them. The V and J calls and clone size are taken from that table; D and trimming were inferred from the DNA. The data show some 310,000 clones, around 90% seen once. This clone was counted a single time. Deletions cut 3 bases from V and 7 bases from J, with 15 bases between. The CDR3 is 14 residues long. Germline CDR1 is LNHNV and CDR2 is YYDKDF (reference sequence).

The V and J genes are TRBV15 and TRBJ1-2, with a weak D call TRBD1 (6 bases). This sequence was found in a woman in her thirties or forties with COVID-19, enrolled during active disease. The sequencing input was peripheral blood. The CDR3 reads CATSRNRESGGYTF. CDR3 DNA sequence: TGTGCCACCAGCAGGAACAGGGAATCGGGTGGCTACACCTTC.